The 11 T cell receptor beta chains presented below share a single source sample, sequenced in a study of naive and memory T cell subsets. Two oligonucleotides, mixed equimolar, formed the beta constant-region primer covering TRBC1 and TRBC2. Four rounds of PCR amplified the ligated cDNA using nested alpha and beta constant-region primers plus SP2. From the UMI-ligation and nested PCR reads, TCRdb called clonotypes with MiXCR, one entry per CDR3 protein. The sample gives about 120,000 distinct CDR3 sequences, roughly 32% of which show up once; roughly 0.86% is in the top ten. Sequencing used central memory CD4+ T cells from blood. The receptors stem from a human donor in good health.

This rearrangement joins TRBV6-1 to TRBJ2-3, with TRBD2 matching over 7 bases. Unmatched junction bases numbered 7, after V lost 5 bases and J lost 2 bases. Germline CDR1 and CDR2: MNHNS and SASEGT. The CDR3 is 15 amino acids. This CDR3 is CASSWGGGFTDTQYF. The CDR3, as DNA: TGTGCCAGCAGTTGGGGGGGAGGATTCACAGATACGCAGTATTTT.

The V and J genes are TRBV5-1 and TRBJ2-1; 11 bases fit TRBD1. V gave up 4 bases and J gave up 2 bases; unmatched junction bases: 11. The CDR3 covers 18 residues. The V gene's germline CDR1 is SGHRS and CDR2 YFSETQ. The CDR3 is CASSPGTGGKGPYNEQFF. The CDR3 coding sequence is TGCGCCAGCAGCCCTGGGACAGGGGGAAAAGGACCCTACAATGAGCAGTTCTTC.

By frequency in the sample, this clonotype is medium-sized. This chain uses TRBV10-3 with TRBJ2-6; D possibly corresponds to TRBD2 (6 bases). Per the germline V gene, CDR1 is ENHRY and CDR2 is SYGVKD. The CDR3 has 19 residues. The V and J ends lost 0 bases and 0 bases respectively, with 15 bases between them. CDR3 amino acids: CAISESFGGSASGANVLTF. CDR3 bases: TGTGCCATCAGTGAGTCCTTCGGGGGATCAGCCTCTGGGGCCAACGTCCTGACTTTC.

This clonotype appeared a few times. The chain recombines TRBV10-3 with TRBJ2-3; D call uncertain. There are 15 residues in the CDR3. V lost 1 base and J lost 1, with 9 bases in between. Looked up from germline, CDR1 is ENHRY and CDR2 is SYGVKD. In DNA, the CDR3 is TGTGCCATCAGTGAGTGGCCACGGGGCACAGATACGCAGTATTTT. The encoded protein is CAISEWPRGTDTQYF.

This clonotype occurred a few times. The chain employs TRBV2 and TRBJ2-1; a possible D gene is TRBD1 (6 bases). V was pared by 8 bases and J by 0 bases, with 8 bases between. CDR3 length equals 13 residues. Per germline, CDR1 SNHLY and CDR2 FYNNEI. CDR3 DNA: TGTGCCAGCCAAGGGGGCTCCTACAATGAGCAGTTCTTC. As protein: CASQGGSYNEQFF.

CDR3 residues: CASRGDRESEQFF. CDR3 DNA sequence: TGTGCCAGCAGGGGAGACAGGGAGAGCGAGCAGTTCTTC. This chain uses TRBV5-6 with TRBJ2-1; 7 positions match TRBD1. V gave up 5 bases and J gave up 10 bases; unmatched junction bases: 9. There are 13 residues in the CDR3. Germline V gene lookup returns CDR1 SGHDT and CDR2 YYEEEE.

This chain connects TRBV20-1 to TRBJ2-7; 8 nucleotides align to TRBD1. V was pared by 6 bases and J by 2 bases, with 15 bases of the junction left unmatched. Per the germline V gene, CDR1 is DFQATT and CDR2 is SNEGSKA (reference sequence). The CDR3 length is 16 residues. CDR3 loop: CSATNSRDRTTYEQYF. In nucleotides, the CDR3 is TGCAGTGCGACGAACTCCCGGGACAGGACCACCTACGAGCAGTACTTC.

The CDR3 DNA follows: TGTGCCAGCAGGGCCGGGACAGGCAGGAATCAGCCCCAGCATTTT. The encoded protein is CASRAGTGRNQPQHF. V is TRBV27 and J is TRBJ1-5, with 8 bases that match TRBD1. Germline CDR1 reads MNHEY; CDR2 reads SMNVEV (reference sequence). V lost 6 bases to trimming and J lost 4 bases; unmatched junction nucleotides: 8. The CDR3 has 15 residues.

This CDR3 reads CASSSGVDRLYEQYF. The CDR3 coding sequence is TGTGCCAGCAGCTCCGGGGTGGACAGGCTCTACGAGCAGTACTTC. This rearrangement joins TRBV7-2 to TRBJ2-7; 7 nucleotides align to TRBD1. CDR1 and CDR2 (germline): SGHTA, FQGNSA. V shed 4 bases, J shed 3 bases, and the junction held 9 bases outside the gene matches. This CDR3 comprises 15 residues. Complete variable domain (other parts from reference TRBV7-2 and TRBJ2-7): GAGVSQSPSNKVTEKGKDVELRCDPISGHTALYWYRQSLGQGLEFLIYFQGNSAPDKSGLPSDRFSAERTGGSVSTLTIQRTQQEDSAVYLCASSSGVDRLYEQYFGPGTRLTVT.

V usage is TRBV7-2 and J usage is TRBJ1-1; no firm D call. Trimming stripped 6 bases from V and 0 bases from J, with 11 bases between. This CDR3 has 14 amino acids. The germline V gene encodes CDR1 SGHTA and CDR2 FQGNSA. CDR3 in DNA: TGTGCCAGCAGTTTCCTTACAGTGAACACTGAAGCTTTCTTT. This sequence encodes CASSFLTVNTEAFF.

The chain employs TRBV5-1 and TRBJ1-6; D uncertain. This CDR3 contains 12 residues. Germline CDR1 is SGHRS and CDR2 is YFSETQ. Trimming took off 5 bases at V and 4 bases at J, with 4 bases between the two ends. The CDR3: CASRDYNSPLHF. The CDR3 DNA follows: TGCGCCAGCAGGGATTATAATTCACCCCTCCACTTT.